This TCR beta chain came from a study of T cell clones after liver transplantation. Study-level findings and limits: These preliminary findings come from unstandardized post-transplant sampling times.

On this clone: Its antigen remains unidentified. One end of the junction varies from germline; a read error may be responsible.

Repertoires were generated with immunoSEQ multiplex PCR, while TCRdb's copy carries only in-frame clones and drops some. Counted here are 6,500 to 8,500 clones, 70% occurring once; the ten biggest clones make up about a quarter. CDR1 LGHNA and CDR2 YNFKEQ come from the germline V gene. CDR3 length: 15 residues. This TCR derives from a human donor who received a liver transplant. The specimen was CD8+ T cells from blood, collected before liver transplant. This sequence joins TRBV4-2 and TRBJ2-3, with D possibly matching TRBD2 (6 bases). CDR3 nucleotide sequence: TGTGCCAGCAGCGAAGAAAGGGGACTCACAGATACGCAGTATTTT. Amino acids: CASSEERGLTDTQYF.